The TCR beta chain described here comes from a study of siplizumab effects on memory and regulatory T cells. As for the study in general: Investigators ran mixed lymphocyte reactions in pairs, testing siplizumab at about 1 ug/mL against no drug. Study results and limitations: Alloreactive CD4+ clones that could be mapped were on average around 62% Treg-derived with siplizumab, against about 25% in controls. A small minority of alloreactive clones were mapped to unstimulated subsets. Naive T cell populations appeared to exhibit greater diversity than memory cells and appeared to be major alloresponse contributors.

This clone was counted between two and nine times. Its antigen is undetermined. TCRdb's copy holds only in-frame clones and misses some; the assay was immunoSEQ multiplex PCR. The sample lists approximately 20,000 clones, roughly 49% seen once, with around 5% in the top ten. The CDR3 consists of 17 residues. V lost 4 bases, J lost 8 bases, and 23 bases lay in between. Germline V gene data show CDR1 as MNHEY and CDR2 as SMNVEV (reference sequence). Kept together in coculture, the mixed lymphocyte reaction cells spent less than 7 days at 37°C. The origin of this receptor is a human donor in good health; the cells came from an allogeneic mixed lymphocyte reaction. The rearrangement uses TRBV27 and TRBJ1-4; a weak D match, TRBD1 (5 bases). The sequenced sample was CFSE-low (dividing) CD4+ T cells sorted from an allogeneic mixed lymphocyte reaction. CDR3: CASSSSRDPRWGEKLFF. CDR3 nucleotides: TGTGCCAGCAGTTCGTCTCGGGACCCGCGGTGGGGAGAAAAACTGTTTTTT.